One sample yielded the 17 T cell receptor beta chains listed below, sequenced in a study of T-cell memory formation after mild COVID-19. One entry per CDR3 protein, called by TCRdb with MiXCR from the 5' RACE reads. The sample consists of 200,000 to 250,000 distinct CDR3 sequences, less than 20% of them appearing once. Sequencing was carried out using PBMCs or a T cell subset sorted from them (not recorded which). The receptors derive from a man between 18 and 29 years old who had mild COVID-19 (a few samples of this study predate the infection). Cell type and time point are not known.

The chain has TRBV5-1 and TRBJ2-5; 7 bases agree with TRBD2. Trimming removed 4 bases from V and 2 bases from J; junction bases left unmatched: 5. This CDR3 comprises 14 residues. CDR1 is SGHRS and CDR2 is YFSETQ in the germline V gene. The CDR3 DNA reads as TGCGCCAGCAGCCTGACTAGCCCGCAAGAGACCCAGTACTTC. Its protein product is CASSLTSPQETQYF.

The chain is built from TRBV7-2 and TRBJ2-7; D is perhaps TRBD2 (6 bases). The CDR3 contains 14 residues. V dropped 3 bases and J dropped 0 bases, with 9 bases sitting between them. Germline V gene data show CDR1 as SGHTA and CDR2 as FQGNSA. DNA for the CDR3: TGTGCCAGCAGCTTCCTAGCGAGCTCCTACGAGCAGTACTTC. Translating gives CASSFLASSYEQYF.

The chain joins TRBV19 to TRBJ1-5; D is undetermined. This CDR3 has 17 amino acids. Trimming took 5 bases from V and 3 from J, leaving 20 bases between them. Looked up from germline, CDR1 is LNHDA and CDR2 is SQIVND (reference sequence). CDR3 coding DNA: TGTGCCAGTAGTGACCTCCGGGAAGAAAGTTTCAATCAGCCCCAGCATTTT. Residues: CASSDLREESFNQPQHF.

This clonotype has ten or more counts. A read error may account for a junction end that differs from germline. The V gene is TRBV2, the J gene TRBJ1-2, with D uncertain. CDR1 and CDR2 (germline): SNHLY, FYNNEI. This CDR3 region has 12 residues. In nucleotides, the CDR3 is TGTGCCAGCAGCGAAGGATCCAGTGGCTACACCTTC. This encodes CASSEGSSGYTF.

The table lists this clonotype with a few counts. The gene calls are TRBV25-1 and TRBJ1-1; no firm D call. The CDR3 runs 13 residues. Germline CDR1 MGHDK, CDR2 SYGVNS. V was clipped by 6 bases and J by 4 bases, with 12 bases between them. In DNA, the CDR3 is TGTGCCAGCAGGGAAGAGGGTTCCACTGAAGCTTTCTTT. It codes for CASREEGSTEAFF. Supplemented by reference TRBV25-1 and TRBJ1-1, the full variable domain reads EADIYQTPRYLVIGTGKKITLECSQTMGHDKMYWYQQDPGMELHLIHYSYGVNSTEKGDLSSESTVSRIRTEHFPLTLESARPSHTSQYLCASREEGSTEAFFGQGTRLTVV.

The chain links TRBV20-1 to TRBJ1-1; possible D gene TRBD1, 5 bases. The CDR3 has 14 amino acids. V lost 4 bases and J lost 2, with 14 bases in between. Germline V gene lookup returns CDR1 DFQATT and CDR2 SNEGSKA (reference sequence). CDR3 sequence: CSAIPGRYNTEAFF. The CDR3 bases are TGCAGTGCTATTCCGGGGCGTTATAACACTGAAGCTTTCTTT.

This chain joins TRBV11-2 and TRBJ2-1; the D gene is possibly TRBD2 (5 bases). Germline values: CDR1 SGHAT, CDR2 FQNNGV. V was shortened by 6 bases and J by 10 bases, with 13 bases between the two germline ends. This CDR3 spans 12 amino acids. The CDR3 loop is CASSFGVEEQFF. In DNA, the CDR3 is TGTGCCAGCAGTTTCGGGGTCGAGGAGCAGTTCTTC.

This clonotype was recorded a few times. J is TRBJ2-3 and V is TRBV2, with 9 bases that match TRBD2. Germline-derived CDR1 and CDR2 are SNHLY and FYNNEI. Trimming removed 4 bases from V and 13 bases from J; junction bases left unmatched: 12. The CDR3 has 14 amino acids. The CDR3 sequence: CASSVERGARGEYF. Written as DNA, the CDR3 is TGTGCCAGCAGTGTAGAGCGGGGGGCCCGAGGGGAGTATTTT.

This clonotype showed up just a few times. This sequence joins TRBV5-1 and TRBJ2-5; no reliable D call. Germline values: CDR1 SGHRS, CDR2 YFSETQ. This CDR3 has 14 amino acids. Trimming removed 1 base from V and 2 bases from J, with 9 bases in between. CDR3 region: CASSLLSSQETQYF. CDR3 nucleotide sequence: TGCGCCAGCAGCTTGCTCTCTTCACAAGAGACCCAGTACTTC.

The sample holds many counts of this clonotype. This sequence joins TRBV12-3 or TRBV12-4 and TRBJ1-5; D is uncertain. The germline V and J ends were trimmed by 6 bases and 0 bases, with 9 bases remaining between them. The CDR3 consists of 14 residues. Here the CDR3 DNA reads TGTGCCAGCAGCCTACAGTATAGCAATCAGCCCCAGCATTTT. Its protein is CASSLQYSNQPQHF.

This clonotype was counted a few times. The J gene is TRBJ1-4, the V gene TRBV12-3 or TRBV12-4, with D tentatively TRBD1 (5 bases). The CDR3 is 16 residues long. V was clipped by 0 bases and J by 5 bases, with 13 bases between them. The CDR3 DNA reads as TGTGCCAGCAGTTTAGCGCTCGGGCAGGGAAATGAAAAACTGTTTTTT. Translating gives CASSLALGQGNEKLFF.

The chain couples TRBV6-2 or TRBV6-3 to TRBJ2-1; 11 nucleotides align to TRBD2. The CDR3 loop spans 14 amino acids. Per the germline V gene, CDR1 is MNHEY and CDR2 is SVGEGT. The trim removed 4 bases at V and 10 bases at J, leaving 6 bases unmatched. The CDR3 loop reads CASSSGLAAAEQFF. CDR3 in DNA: TGTGCCAGCAGTTCGGGACTAGCGGCCGCGGAGCAGTTCTTC.

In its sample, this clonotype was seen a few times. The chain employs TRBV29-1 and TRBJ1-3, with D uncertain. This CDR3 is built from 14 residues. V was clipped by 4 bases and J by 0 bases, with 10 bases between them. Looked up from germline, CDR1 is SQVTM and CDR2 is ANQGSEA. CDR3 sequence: CSVVPRYSGNTIYF. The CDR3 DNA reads TGCAGCGTTGTTCCGCGTTACTCTGGAAACACCATATATTTT. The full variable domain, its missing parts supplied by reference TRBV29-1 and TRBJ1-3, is SAVISQKPSRDICQRGTSLTIQCQVDSQVTMMFWYRQQPGQSLTLIATANQGSEATYESGFVIDKFPISRPNLTFSTLTVSNMSPEDSSIYLCSVVPRYSGNTIYFGEGSWLTVV.

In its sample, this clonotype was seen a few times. In nucleotides, the CDR3 is TGCAGCGTTACACCGGGACAGGGTGCTCTGGGGACCCAGTACTTC. Translating gives CSVTPGQGALGTQYF. The chain recombines TRBV29-1 with TRBJ2-5, with 9 bases matching TRBD1. Trimming removed 5 bases from V and 7 bases from J; junction bases left unmatched: 14. The V gene's germline CDR1 is SQVTM and CDR2 ANQGSEA. The CDR3 covers 15 residues.

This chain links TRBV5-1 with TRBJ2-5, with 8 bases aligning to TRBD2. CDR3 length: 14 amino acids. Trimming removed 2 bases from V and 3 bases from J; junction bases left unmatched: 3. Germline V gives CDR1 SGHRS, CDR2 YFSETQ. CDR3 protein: CASSFGGDEETQYF. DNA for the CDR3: TGCGCCAGCAGCTTCGGGGGGGATGAAGAGACCCAGTACTTC.

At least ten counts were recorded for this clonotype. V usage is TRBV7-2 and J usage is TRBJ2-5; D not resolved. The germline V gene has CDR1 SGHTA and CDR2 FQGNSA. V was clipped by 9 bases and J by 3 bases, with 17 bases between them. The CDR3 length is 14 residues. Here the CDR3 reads CASHLGNPKETQYF. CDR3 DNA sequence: TGTGCCAGTCACCTAGGCAACCCAAAAGAGACCCAGTACTTC.

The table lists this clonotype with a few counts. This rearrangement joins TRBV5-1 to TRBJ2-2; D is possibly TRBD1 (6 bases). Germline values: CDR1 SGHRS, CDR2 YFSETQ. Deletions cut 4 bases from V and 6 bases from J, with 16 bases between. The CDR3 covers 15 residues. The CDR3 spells CASSLRQGTAGELFF. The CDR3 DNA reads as TGCGCCAGCAGCCTCCGGCAGGGGACGGCCGGGGAGCTGTTTTTT.